This TCR beta chain is drawn from a study of CD8 T cells in Susac syndrome. A word on this clonotype: What it binds is unknown.

RNA in amounts of roughly 0.5 to 1 ug was reverse transcribed with random hexamers. TCRdb called the immunoSEQ multiplex PCR reads again in MiXCR, with one record for every CDR3 protein. The sample yields 150,000 or so distinct CDR3 sequences, roughly 93% seen once. V gave up 4 bases and J gave up 5 bases; unmatched junction bases: 9. The CDR3 contains 15 residues. In germline, CDR1 is SGHRS, CDR2 YFSETQ. General study results and limits: Individuals included in the TCR sequencing and HLA analysis were acknowledged by the study to be relatively few in number.

The V and J genes are TRBV5-1 and TRBJ1-5; 7 bases are shared with TRBD1. What was sequenced was CD4+ T cells from PBMCs. This receptor was identified in a human donor in good health. The CDR3 here is CASSPQGGRHQPQHF. As DNA, the CDR3 is TGCGCCAGCAGCCCCCAGGGGGGACGGCATCAGCCCCAGCATTTT.